At least ten counts were recorded for the clone carrying this T cell receptor (beta chain). Its antigen is undetermined. The record originates from a study of CD8+CD57+ T cells in acquired aplastic anemia. Study context: Sorting CD4+ and CD8+ cells gave DNA averaging about 3.2 ug. Study-level findings and limits: For CD8+ Simpson's diversity, patients and controls showed no significant difference.

The V end was cut by 2 bases, the J end by 0 bases, with 10 bases between. This CDR3 is 15 amino acids long. Germline V lookup: CDR1 SEHNR, CDR2 FQNEAQ (reference sequence). By flow cytometry, patients selected for sequencing had shown an expansion of CD8+CD57+ cells. Severe acquired aplastic anemia was diagnosed in all patients. The study profiled TCR beta VDJ and CDR3 using genomic DNA as template. TCRdb independently ran MiXCR on the reads; one entry per CDR3 protein. This table has 150,000 to 200,000 distinct CDR3 sequences, 47% appearing once. The chain combines TRBV7-9 with TRBJ1-1; D perhaps matches TRBD1 (5 bases). Input material: sorted CD4+, CD8+, or CD8+CD57+ T cells (not recorded which) from PBMCs. This clonotype was sampled from a human donor with aplastic anemia. The CDR3: CASSLRGLLNTEAFF. CDR3 nucleotide sequence: TGTGCCAGCAGCTTAAGGGGTCTTTTGAACACTGAAGCTTTCTTT.